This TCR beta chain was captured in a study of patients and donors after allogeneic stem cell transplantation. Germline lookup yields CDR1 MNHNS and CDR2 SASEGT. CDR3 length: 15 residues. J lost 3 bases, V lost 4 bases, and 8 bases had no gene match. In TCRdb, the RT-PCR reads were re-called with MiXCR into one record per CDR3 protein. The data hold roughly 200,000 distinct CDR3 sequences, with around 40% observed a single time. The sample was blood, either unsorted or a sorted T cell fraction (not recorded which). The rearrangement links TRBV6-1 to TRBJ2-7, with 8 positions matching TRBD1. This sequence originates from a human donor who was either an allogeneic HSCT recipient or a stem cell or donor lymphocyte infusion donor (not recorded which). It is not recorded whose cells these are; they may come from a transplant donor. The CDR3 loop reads CASSAYGTGSYEQYF. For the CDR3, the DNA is TGTGCCAGCAGTGCCTACGGGACAGGAAGCTACGAGCAGTACTTC.